This T cell receptor beta chain was captured in a study of blood T cell repertoires in COVID-19. Turning to the study itself: Both acute and convalescent COVID-19 samples were obtained from the United States, Italy and Spain. From T cells, B-cell-depleted T cells, or PBMCs came the material, which was cDNA or gDNA.

CDR1 KGHSH and CDR2 LQKENI come from the germline V gene. The CDR3 is 13 residues long. J was trimmed by 4 bases and V by 4 bases; bases with no gene match: 3. Per the study methods: From reference gene primer amplification, estimates of nucleated cell counts were derived. Assay: immunoSEQ multiplex PCR; the TCRdb copy retains only in-frame clones and omits some. That table furnishes V, J and clone size, whereas the DNA furnished D and trimming. The top ten hold more than 5% of the sample, which has under 95,000 clones, 70% to 80% seen once. The specimen sequenced was peripheral blood. This TCR was sampled from a middle-aged man with active or convalescent COVID-19. The chain links TRBV18 to TRBJ2-5, with TRBD1 identical over 7 bases. CDR3 nucleotides: TGTGCCAGCTCACAGGGGGCAGGAGAGACCCAGTACTTC. Translating it yields CASSQGAGETQYF.